Reported below is one T cell receptor (beta chain). The repertoire was sequenced with immunoSEQ multiplex PCR; TCRdb's copy has only in-frame clones and lacks some. The table lists 70,000 to 75,000 clones, almost 90% of them singletons. The time point: pretreatment peripheral blood. Patients were diagnosed with urothelial carcinoma, either locally advanced or metastatic. Germline V CDR1 and CDR2: MDHEN, SYDVKM. V lost 7 bases and J lost 10; bases outside the gene matches: 12. This CDR3 region has 14 residues. The source of the sample is a study of PD-L1 blockade in urothelial cancer. Study background: Male sex and bladder-origin urothelial cancer were recorded for about 85% of the roughly 30 patients.

The sample in question was PBMCs, obtained around atezolizumab (anti-PD-L1) treatment. The chain uses TRBV28 and TRBJ2-1, with 8 bases fitting TRBD2. This TCR came from a man between 65 and 85 years old with urothelial cancer. This CDR3 is CASTSDSGIGEQFF. CDR3 DNA sequence: TGTGCCAGCACCTCCGATAGCGGGATCGGAGAGCAGTTCTTC. The entire variable domain, with the rest obtained from reference TRBV28 and TRBJ2-1, is as follows: DVKVTQSSRYLVKRTGEKVFLECVQDMDHENMFWYRQDPGLGLRLIYFSYDVKMKEKGDIPEGYSVSREKKERFSLILESASTNQTSMYLCASTSDSGIGEQFFGPGTRLTVL.